The present entry profiles one T cell receptor beta chain with its context. The antigen is not known. This sample is drawn from a study of T cell responses to AZD1222 COVID-19 vaccine. Study-level points and caveats: The study reported that nearly half of spike-specific TCRs target unmutated variant regions.

CDR3 length: 16 amino acids. Deletions cut 0 bases from V and 4 bases from J, with 13 bases between. Germline V CDR1 and CDR2: SGHRS, YFSETQ. TCRdb's copy holds only in-frame clones and misses some; the assay was immunoSEQ multiplex PCR. The sample lists approximately 120,000 clones, about 89% occurring once. This material consisted of peripheral blood, taken 28 days after the second AZD1222 dose. The sequence came from an adult who received the AZD1222 COVID-19 vaccine. The V gene is TRBV5-1, the J gene TRBJ2-2; D remains unclear. The CDR3 reads CASSLGPKMGTGELFF. CDR3 DNA: TGCGCCAGCAGCTTGGGTCCTAAGATGGGCACCGGGGAGCTGTTTTTT.